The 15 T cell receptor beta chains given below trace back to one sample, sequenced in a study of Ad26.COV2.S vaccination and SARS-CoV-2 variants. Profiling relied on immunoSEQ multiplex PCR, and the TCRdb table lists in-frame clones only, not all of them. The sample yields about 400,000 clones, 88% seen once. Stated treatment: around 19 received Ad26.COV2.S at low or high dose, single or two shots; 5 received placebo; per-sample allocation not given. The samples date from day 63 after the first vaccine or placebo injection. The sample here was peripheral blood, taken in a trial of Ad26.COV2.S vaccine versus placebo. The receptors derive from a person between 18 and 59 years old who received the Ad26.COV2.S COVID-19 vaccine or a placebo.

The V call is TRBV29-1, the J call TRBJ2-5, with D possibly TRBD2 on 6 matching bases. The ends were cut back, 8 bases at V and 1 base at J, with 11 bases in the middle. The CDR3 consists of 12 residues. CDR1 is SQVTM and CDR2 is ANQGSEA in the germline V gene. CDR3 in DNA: TGCAGCCCCCGGCGGGGCCAAGAGACCCAGTACTTC. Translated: CSPRRGQETQYF.

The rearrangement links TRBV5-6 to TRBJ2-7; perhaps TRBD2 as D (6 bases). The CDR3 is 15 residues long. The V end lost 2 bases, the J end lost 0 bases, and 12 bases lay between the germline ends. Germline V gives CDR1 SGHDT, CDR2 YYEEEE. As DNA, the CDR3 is TGTGCCAGCAGCTTTAGGGGACTCACCTCCTACGAGCAGTACTTC. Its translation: CASSFRGLTSYEQYF.

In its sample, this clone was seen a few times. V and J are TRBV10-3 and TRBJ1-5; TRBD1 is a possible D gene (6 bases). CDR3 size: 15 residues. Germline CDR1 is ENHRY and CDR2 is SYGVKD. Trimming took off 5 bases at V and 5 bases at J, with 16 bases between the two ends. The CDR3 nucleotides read TGTGCCATCAGTTCAGGTACAGGGACCCATCAGCCCCAGCATTTT. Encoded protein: CAISSGTGTHQPQHF.

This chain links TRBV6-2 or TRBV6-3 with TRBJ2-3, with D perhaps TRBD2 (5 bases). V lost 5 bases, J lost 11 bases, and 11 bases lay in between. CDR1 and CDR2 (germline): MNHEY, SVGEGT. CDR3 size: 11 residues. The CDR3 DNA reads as TGTGCCAGCAGTCCCCGAGAGGGGCAGTATTTT. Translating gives CASSPREGQYF.

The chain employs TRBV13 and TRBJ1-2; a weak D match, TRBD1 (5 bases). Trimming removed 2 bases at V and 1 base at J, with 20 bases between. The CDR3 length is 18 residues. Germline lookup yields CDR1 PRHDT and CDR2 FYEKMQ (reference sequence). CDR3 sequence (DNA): TGTGCCAGCAGCTTATATGGGACGATGTGGGAAGTTAACTATGGCTACACCTTC. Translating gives CASSLYGTMWEVNYGYTF.

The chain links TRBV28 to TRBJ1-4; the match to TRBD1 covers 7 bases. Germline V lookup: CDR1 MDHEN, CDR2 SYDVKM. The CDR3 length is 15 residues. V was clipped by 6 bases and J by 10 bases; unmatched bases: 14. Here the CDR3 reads CASSTRTGPGPKLFF. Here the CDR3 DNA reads TGTGCCAGCAGCACCCGGACAGGCCCGGGTCCAAAACTGTTTTTT.

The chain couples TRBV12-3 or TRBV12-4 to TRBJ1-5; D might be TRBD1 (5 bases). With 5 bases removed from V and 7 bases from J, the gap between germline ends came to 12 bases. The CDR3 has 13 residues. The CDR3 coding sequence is TGTGCCAGCAGTATCGGACATAGGCAGCCCCAGCATTTT. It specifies CASSIGHRQPQHF.

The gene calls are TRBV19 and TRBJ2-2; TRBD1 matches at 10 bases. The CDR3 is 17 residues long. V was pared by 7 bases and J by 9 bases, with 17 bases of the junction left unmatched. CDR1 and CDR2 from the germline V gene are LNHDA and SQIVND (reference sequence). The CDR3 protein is CASTWGPGQGIHRELFF. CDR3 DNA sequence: TGTGCCAGTACCTGGGGCCCGGGACAGGGGATACACCGGGAGCTGTTTTTT. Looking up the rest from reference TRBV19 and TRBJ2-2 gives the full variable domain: DGGITQSPKYLFRKEGQNVTLSCEQNLNHDAMYWYRQDPGQGLRLIYYSQIVNDFQKGDIAEGYSVSREKKESFPLTVTSAQKNPTAFYLCASTWGPGQGIHRELFFGEGSRLTVL.

The CDR3 DNA is TGTGCCAGTAGCCCCGGAACTCGGAACACTGAAGCTTTCTTT. It encodes CASSPGTRNTEAFF. The J gene is TRBJ1-1, the V gene TRBV19; D remains unclear. V was clipped by 6 bases and J by 1 base, with 12 bases between them. Per the germline V gene, CDR1 is LNHDA and CDR2 is SQIVND (reference sequence). This CDR3 has 14 amino acids.

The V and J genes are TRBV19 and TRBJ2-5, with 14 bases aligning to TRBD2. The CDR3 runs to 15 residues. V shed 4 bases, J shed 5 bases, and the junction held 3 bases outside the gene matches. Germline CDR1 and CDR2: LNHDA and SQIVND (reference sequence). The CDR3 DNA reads TGTGCCAGTAGTACGGGACTAGCGGGGGCTGAGACCCAGTACTTC. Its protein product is CASSTGLAGAETQYF. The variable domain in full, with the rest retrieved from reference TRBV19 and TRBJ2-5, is DGGITQSPKYLFRKEGQNVTLSCEQNLNHDAMYWYRQDPGQGLRLIYYSQIVNDFQKGDIAEGYSVSREKKESFPLTVTSAQKNPTAFYLCASSTGLAGAETQYFGPGTRLLVL.

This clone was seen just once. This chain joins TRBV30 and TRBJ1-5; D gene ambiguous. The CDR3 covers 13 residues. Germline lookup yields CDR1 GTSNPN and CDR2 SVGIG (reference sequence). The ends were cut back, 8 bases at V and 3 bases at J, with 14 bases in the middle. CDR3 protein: CAAKNRNNQPQHF. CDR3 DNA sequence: TGTGCCGCCAAAAACAGAAACAATCAGCCCCAGCATTTT.

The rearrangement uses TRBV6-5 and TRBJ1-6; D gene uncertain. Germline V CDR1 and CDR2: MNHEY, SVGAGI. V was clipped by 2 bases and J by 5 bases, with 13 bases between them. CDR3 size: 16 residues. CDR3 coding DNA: TGTGCCAGCAGTTACACCACGGGAACCCATAATTCACCCCTCCACTTT. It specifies CASSYTTGTHNSPLHF.

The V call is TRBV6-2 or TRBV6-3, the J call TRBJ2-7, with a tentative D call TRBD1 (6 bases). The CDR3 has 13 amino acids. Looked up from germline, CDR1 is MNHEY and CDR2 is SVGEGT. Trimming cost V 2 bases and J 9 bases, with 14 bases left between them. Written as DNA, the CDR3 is TGTGCCAGCAGTTACAACAGGGAAAGGGGGCAGTACTTC. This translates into CASSYNRERGQYF.

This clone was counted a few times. CDR3 bases: TGTGCCTGGATTCGCCCCCAGGCGAGAGAGCAGTACTTC. Encoded protein: CAWIRPQAREQYF. The chain recombines TRBV30 with TRBJ2-7; D not certain. This CDR3 spans 13 amino acids. V shed 4 bases and J shed 7 bases, with 17 bases lying between them. Germline V gene sequence: CDR1 GTSNPN, CDR2 SVGIG (reference sequence).

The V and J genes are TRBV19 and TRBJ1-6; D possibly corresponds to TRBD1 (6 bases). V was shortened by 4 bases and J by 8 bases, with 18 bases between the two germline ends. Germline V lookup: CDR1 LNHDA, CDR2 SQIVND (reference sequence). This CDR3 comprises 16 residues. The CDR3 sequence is CASSTTGTQLYSPLHF. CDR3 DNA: TGTGCCAGTAGTACAACAGGGACACAACTTTATTCACCCCTCCACTTT.